This section outlines one T cell receptor (beta chain) sequence together with its context. Each patient's relapse followed autologous stem cell transplantation, and brentuximab vedotin exposure varied. The data originate from a study of PD-1 blockade in classical Hodgkin lymphoma. Profiling relied on immunoSEQ multiplex PCR, and the TCRdb table lists in-frame clones only, not all of them. The table has roughly 40,000 clones, around 87% seen once. The CDR3 consists of 16 residues. V was pared by 4 bases and J by 1 base, with 5 bases of the junction left unmatched. Per germline, CDR1 SGHRS and CDR2 YFSETQ.

The receptor's source is a human donor with classical Hodgkin lymphoma. The starting material was peripheral blood mononuclear cells (PBMCs), obtained at baseline. This chain links TRBV5-1 with TRBJ2-3, with 11 bases aligning to TRBD2. The CDR3 coding sequence is TGCGCCAGCAGCCCCTTACTAGCGGGAGGCACAGATACGCAGTATTTT. It translates to CASSPLLAGGTDTQYF.